The next 21 T cell receptor beta chains were all read from a single sample in a study of T cells after yellow fever vaccination. TCRdb re-derived calls from the 5' RACE reads in MiXCR, one entry per CDR3 protein. Of 400,000 or so distinct CDR3 sequences listed, around 6.4% were seen once; the top ten hold about 15%. The sequenced sample was PBMCs, obtained 5 days after the yellow fever booster vaccination. These receptors were collected from a young man who received the YFV17D yellow fever vaccine.

This clonotype was picked up many times. The chain links TRBV30 to TRBJ1-6, with 8 bases matching TRBD1. J lost 0 bases, V lost 4 bases, and 8 bases had no gene match. The CDR3 spans 17 residues. Germline assignment: CDR1 GTSNPN and CDR2 SVGIG (reference sequence). The CDR3 nucleotides are TGTGCCTGGACTGGGACAGGCTTGAGCTCCTATAATTCACCCCTCCACTTT. Its translation: CAWTGTGLSSYNSPLHF. Full variable domain (outside the CDR3, taken from reference TRBV30 and TRBJ1-6): SQTIHQWPATLVQPVGSPLSLECTVEGTSNPNLYWYRQAAGRGLQLLFYSVGIGQISSEVPQNLSASRPQDRQFILSSKKLLLSDSGFYLCAWTGTGLSSYNSPLHFGNGTRLTVT.

This clonotype was detected ten times or more. This chain connects TRBV12-3 or TRBV12-4 to TRBJ1-5, with 10 bases lining up with TRBD1. Trimming took 1 base from V and 5 from J; bases not matched to a gene: 2. The CDR3 runs to 15 residues. DNA of the CDR3: TGTGCCAGCAGTTTAGAGGGACAGGGGCATCAGCCCCAGCATTTT. Amino acids: CASSLEGQGHQPQHF.

This clonotype came up a few times. The genes are TRBV5-1 and TRBJ2-5; the match to TRBD1 covers 7 bases. The V gene end was trimmed by 2 bases and the J gene end by 2 bases; junction bases not matched to a gene: 6. The germline V gene has CDR1 SGHRS and CDR2 YFSETQ. This CDR3 is built from 15 residues. CDR3 in DNA: TGCGCCAGCAGCTTTCAACAGGGGTGGCAAGAGACCCAGTACTTC. Protein sequence: CASSFQQGWQETQYF.

The CDR3 region is CSAIRDRGLYEQYF. Written as DNA, the CDR3 is TGCAGTGCTATTCGGGACAGGGGGCTTTACGAGCAGTACTTC. The chain employs TRBV20-1 and TRBJ2-7; 12 bases fit TRBD1. V lost 4 bases and J lost 4; bases outside the gene matches: 5. The CDR3 extends over 14 amino acids. CDR1 and CDR2 from the germline V gene are DFQATT and SNEGSKA (reference sequence).

This clonotype was counted many times. This chain joins TRBV29-1 and TRBJ2-7; TRBD2 matches 9 bases. Unmatched junction bases numbered 0, after V lost 5 bases and J lost 4 bases. Germline CDR1 reads SQVTM; CDR2 reads ANQGSEA. This CDR3 spans 11 amino acids. CDR3 loop: CSVTSGYEQYF. The CDR3 nucleotides are TGCAGCGTTACTAGCGGGTACGAGCAGTACTTC.

This clonotype was detected ten times or more. The rearrangement links TRBV6-2 or TRBV6-3 to TRBJ2-1; D not resolved. The CDR3 runs 15 residues. CDR1 and CDR2 from the germline V gene are MNHEY and SVGEGT. Trimming left V 0 bases short and J 0 bases short, with 6 bases between. As DNA, the CDR3 is TGTGCCAGCAGTTACTCGGTCCACTCCTACAATGAGCAGTTCTTC. It encodes CASSYSVHSYNEQFF.

In its sample, this clonotype was seen many times. V gene TRBV14 combines with J gene TRBJ2-3; TRBD1 aligns across 7 bases. V shed 3 bases and J 1 base; nucleotides not matched to a gene: 4. This CDR3 spans 15 amino acids. Germline values: CDR1 SGHDN, CDR2 FVKESK. The DNA of the CDR3 is TGTGCCAGCAGCCAGCAAACAGGGGGCACAGATACGCAGTATTTT. This gives the protein CASSQQTGGTDTQYF.

As for this clonotype: The junction departs from the called germline gene at one end, perhaps through a read error. The chain recombines TRBV12-3 or TRBV12-4 with TRBJ2-5, with D tentatively TRBD2 (6 bases). The CDR3 loop spans 18 amino acids. The CDR3 region is CACSLMTGEGLTSGTQYF. Written as DNA, the CDR3 is TGTGCCTGCAGTTTAATGACGGGAGAAGGCCTAACCTCGGGGACCCAGTACTTC.

The chain is built from TRBV20-1 and TRBJ2-3, with 8 bases aligning to TRBD2. The V segment lost 0 bases and the J segment 4 bases; nucleotides outside the gene matches: 12. CDR1 is DFQATT, CDR2 SNEGSKA, per germline (reference sequence). This CDR3 is built from 17 residues. CDR3 sequence reads: CSARDEPKGTRPDTQYF. As DNA, the CDR3 is TGCAGTGCTAGAGATGAGCCTAAGGGGACTAGACCAGATACGCAGTATTTT.

Concerning this clonotype: A single base separates this from a much larger clone, so it may be a read error. The V call is TRBV7-8, the J call TRBJ2-7; perhaps D is TRBD1 or TRBD2 (5 bases each). Germline-derived CDR1 and CDR2 are SGHVS and FQNEAQ. The V end was cut by 4 bases, the J end by 1 base, with 8 bases between. The CDR3 is 13 residues long. The CDR3 DNA reads as TGTGCCAGCAGCTGGGACGGGTCCTACGAGCAGTACTTC. Amino acids: CASSWDGSYEQYF.

Ten or more counts support this clonotype. This sequence joins TRBV2 and TRBJ1-5; no reliable D call. V was pared by 6 bases and J by 3 bases, with 9 bases between. This CDR3 is 13 amino acids long. Germline assignment: CDR1 SNHLY and CDR2 FYNNEI. CDR3 amino acids: CASSVRDNQPQHF. The CDR3 DNA is TGTGCCAGCAGCGTCAGAGACAATCAGCCCCAGCATTTT. Filled out from reference TRBV2 and TRBJ1-5, the complete variable domain reads EPEVTQTPSHQVTQMGQEVILRCVPISNHLYFYWYRQILGQKVEFLVSFYNNEISEKSEIFDDQFSVERPDGSNFTLKIRSTKLEDSAMYFCASSVRDNQPQHFGDGTRLSIL.

This clonotype appeared a few times. The chain couples TRBV20-1 to TRBJ2-7; D may be TRBD2 (6 bases). CDR3 size: 13 residues. Germline CDR1 reads DFQATT; CDR2 reads SNEGSKA (reference sequence). V lost 6 bases and J lost 5, with 17 bases in between. The CDR3 reads CSAPRGLRNEQYF. The CDR3 coding sequence is TGCAGTGCCCCCCGGGGACTCAGAAACGAGCAGTACTTC.

This clonotype was seen repeatedly, ten times or more. The chain is built from TRBV11-2 and TRBJ2-7; D remains unclear. Germline CDR1 is SGHAT and CDR2 is FQNNGV. The V end was cut by 5 bases, the J end by 3 bases, with 20 bases between. The CDR3 is 16 amino acids. CDR3 bases: TGTGCCAGCAGCCACCCCTTAGCTACTACGCTCTACGAGCAGTACTTC. Amino acid sequence: CASSHPLATTLYEQYF.

This clonotype has more than one count but fewer than ten. The chain combines TRBV5-5 with TRBJ1-1, with D possibly matching TRBD1 (6 bases). CDR3 length: 13 residues. Germline V lookup: CDR1 SGHKS, CDR2 YYEKEE (reference sequence). Trimming cost V 4 bases and J 5 bases, with 12 bases left between them. CDR3 DNA sequence: TGTGCCAGCAGCATCCGCAGGGGAACTGAAGCTTTCTTT. It translates to CASSIRRGTEAFF.

This clonotype was seen a handful of times. The genes are TRBV20-1 and TRBJ2-5, with D unclear. The germline CDR1 and CDR2 sequences are DFQATT and SNEGSKA (reference sequence). The length of the CDR3 is 15 residues. The V end lost 3 bases, the J end lost 4 bases, and 18 bases lay between the germline ends. CDR3 DNA: TGCAGTGCTAGTACCCTGGGGTTCCGAGGAGAGACCCAGTACTTC. This codes for CSASTLGFRGETQYF.

The sample holds a few counts of this clonotype. This chain connects TRBV29-1 to TRBJ2-5, with TRBD2 matching over 9 bases. The trim removed 7 bases at V and 5 bases at J, leaving 5 bases unmatched. This CDR3 has 12 residues. Germline values: CDR1 SQVTM, CDR2 ANQGSEA. CDR3 coding DNA: TGCAGCGCACTGACTAGCGGCGAGACCCAGTACTTC. This translates into CSALTSGETQYF.

This clonotype was seen only a few times. The chain carries TRBV20-1 and TRBJ1-5; D might be TRBD1 (5 bases). Deletions cut 5 bases from V and 0 bases from J, with 11 bases between. Germline lookup yields CDR1 DFQATT and CDR2 SNEGSKA (reference sequence). The CDR3 has 14 residues. Written as DNA, the CDR3 is TGCAGTGCTCACGACAGTGATAGCAATCAGCCCCAGCATTTT. Amino acids: CSAHDSDSNQPQHF.

At least ten counts were recorded for this clonotype. The V gene is TRBV29-1, the J gene TRBJ2-3, with D uncertain. The CDR3 extends over 13 amino acids. Trimming pared 2 bases from V and 2 bases from J, leaving 8 bases between. The germline CDR1 and CDR2 sequences are SQVTM and ANQGSEA. DNA for the CDR3: TGCAGCGTTGAAACTCATATCACAGATACGCAGTATTTT. It specifies CSVETHITDTQYF.

At least ten counts were recorded for this clonotype. V usage is TRBV20-1 and J usage is TRBJ1-4, with a tentative D call TRBD1 (5 bases). From germline, CDR1 is DFQATT and CDR2 SNEGSKA (reference sequence). V lost 1 base and J lost 5, with 11 bases in between. This CDR3 is built from 14 residues. As DNA, the CDR3 is TGCAGTGCTAGAGGGGGGACGGAGAATGAAAAACTGTTTTTT. It specifies CSARGGTENEKLFF.

This clonotype showed up just a few times. The chain carries TRBV7-9 and TRBJ2-7; D is unclear. Trimming pared 5 bases from V and 4 bases from J, leaving 15 bases between. The germline V gene encodes CDR1 SEHNR and CDR2 FQNEAQ (reference sequence). This CDR3 has 14 amino acids. CDR3 coding DNA: TGTGCCAGCAGCCCCGCGCGCCCGCCGTACGAGCAGTACTTC. Protein: CASSPARPPYEQYF.

This clonotype was detected ten times or more. This chain joins TRBV20-1 and TRBJ2-2, with 16 bases fitting TRBD2. The CDR3 is 15 residues long. Trimming cost V 5 bases and J 10 bases; bases outside gene matches: 7. Looked up from germline, CDR1 is DFQATT and CDR2 is SNEGSKA (reference sequence). CDR3: CSAYGTSGREKELFF. DNA for the CDR3: TGCAGTGCTTATGGGACTAGCGGGAGGGAGAAGGAGCTGTTTTTT.